Below are 16 T cell receptor beta chains sequenced from a single sample in a study of OX40 agonist ivuxolimab in advanced cancers. Clones were sequenced by immunoSEQ multiplex PCR, and TCRdb holds only the in-frame ones, with some missing. The sample consists of 50,000 or so clones, less than 90% of them appearing once. Sample: CD4+ or CD8+ T cells sorted from blood, taken in a trial of the OX40 agonist ivuxolimab. The receptors stem from an adult with an advanced solid tumor such as melanoma, head and neck, liver or kidney cancer.

The chain recombines TRBV28 with TRBJ1-6; possible D gene TRBD1, 5 bases. Germline assignment: CDR1 MDHEN and CDR2 SYDVKM. The CDR3 spans 14 residues. The V end was cut by 11 bases, the J end by 7 bases, with 18 bases between. The CDR3 region is CAANPLSGNSPLHF. The CDR3 coding sequence is TGTGCCGCCAACCCCTTGTCAGGGAATTCACCCCTCCACTTT.

The chain carries TRBV29-1 and TRBJ1-1; no definite D call. Germline CDR1 reads SQVTM; CDR2 reads ANQGSEA. The CDR3 runs to 12 residues. The germline V and J ends were trimmed by 7 bases and 5 bases, with 14 bases remaining between them. CDR3 sequence: CSGGGGGTEAFF. In DNA form, the CDR3 reads TGCAGCGGCGGAGGTGGCGGGACTGAAGCTTTCTTT. Full variable domain (remainder filled in from reference TRBV29-1 and TRBJ1-1): SAVISQKPSRDICQRGTSLTIQCQVDSQVTMMFWYRQQPGQSLTLIATANQGSEATYESGFVIDKFPISRPNLTFSTLTVSNMSPEDSSIYLCSGGGGGTEAFFGQGTRLTVV.

The chain combines TRBV27 with TRBJ2-1; 14 bases fit TRBD2. CDR3 length: 17 amino acids. With 6 bases clipped from V and 4 bases from J, the junction kept 8 bases outside the gene matches. Germline V lookup: CDR1 MNHEY, CDR2 SMNVEV (reference sequence). The CDR3 reads CASRRGLAGGQYNEQFF. CDR3 sequence (DNA): TGTGCCAGCAGACGAGGACTAGCGGGGGGACAATACAATGAGCAGTTCTTC.

The chain combines TRBV19 with TRBJ1-3; D is possibly TRBD1 (5 bases). V gave up 6 bases and J gave up 0 bases, with 9 bases separating them. Germline V lookup: CDR1 LNHDA, CDR2 SQIVND (reference sequence). The CDR3 length is 14 residues. The CDR3 loop is CASRTGGSGNTIYF. The CDR3, as DNA: TGTGCCAGTAGAACAGGAGGCTCTGGAAACACCATATATTTT.

The J gene is TRBJ1-1, the V gene TRBV5-1; D is undetermined. The CDR3 consists of 16 residues. V dropped 3 bases and J dropped 1 base, with 16 bases sitting between them. Germline V gene lookup returns CDR1 SGHRS and CDR2 YFSETQ. CDR3 nucleotide sequence: TGCGCCAGCAGCTCACGTCGCCCTGGGAGGAACACTGAAGCTTTCTTT. It translates to CASSSRRPGRNTEAFF.

The chain links TRBV5-1 to TRBJ1-1, with 7 bases lining up with TRBD1. The V gene's germline CDR1 is SGHRS and CDR2 YFSETQ. The length of the CDR3 is 15 residues. The ends lost 0 bases at V and 5 bases at J; junction bases unmatched: 7. The CDR3 DNA sequence: TGCGCCAGCAGCTTGGCCGGGACACAGGGGACTGAAGCTTTCTTT. The encoded protein is CASSLAGTQGTEAFF.

The rearrangement links TRBV18 to TRBJ1-2; 7 nucleotides align to TRBD1. V was pared by 1 base and J by 1 base, with 12 bases of the junction left unmatched. The germline V gene encodes CDR1 KGHSH and CDR2 LQKENI. The CDR3 totals 18 residues. The chain's CDR3 is CASSPRVFGQAGNYGYTF. CDR3 coding DNA: TGTGCCAGCTCACCACGGGTTTTTGGACAGGCTGGTAACTATGGCTACACCTTC.

V gene TRBV30 combines with J gene TRBJ1-6, with 8 bases matching TRBD1. CDR3 length: 13 amino acids. The germline V gene has CDR1 GTSNPN and CDR2 SVGIG (reference sequence). Trimming cost V 5 bases and J 7 bases; bases outside gene matches: 4. CDR3 nucleotide sequence: TGTGCCTGGGACAGGGGCCCGAATTCACCCCTCCACTTT. This codes for CAWDRGPNSPLHF. Full variable domain (rest looked up from reference TRBV30 and TRBJ1-6): SQTIHQWPATLVQPVGSPLSLECTVEGTSNPNLYWYRQAAGRGLQLLFYSVGIGQISSEVPQNLSASRPQDRQFILSSKKLLLSDSGFYLCAWDRGPNSPLHFGNGTRLTVT.

V usage is TRBV6-1 and J usage is TRBJ2-7; no clear D. The CDR3 spans 13 residues. Deletions cut 4 bases from V and 0 bases from J, with 7 bases between. Germline V gene data show CDR1 as MNHNS and CDR2 as SASEGT. The CDR3 spells CASSVSSSYEQYF. CDR3 DNA: TGTGCCAGCAGTGTTTCCAGCTCCTACGAGCAGTACTTC.

The chain combines TRBV6-5 with TRBJ1-1, with 10 positions matching TRBD1. The V segment lost 1 base and the J segment 10 bases; nucleotides outside the gene matches: 3. Germline-derived CDR1 and CDR2 are MNHEY and SVGAGI. This CDR3 has 13 amino acids. The CDR3 loop is CASSYFRDRGAFF. CDR3 DNA sequence: TGTGCCAGCAGTTACTTCCGGGACAGGGGAGCTTTCTTT.

This chain connects TRBV27 to TRBJ1-5; D perhaps matches TRBD1 (5 bases). CDR1 and CDR2 (germline): MNHEY, SMNVEV (reference sequence). Trimming stripped 10 bases from V and 2 bases from J, with 21 bases between. CDR3 length: 16 amino acids. The CDR3 loop reads CATVARGLGGNQPQHF. CDR3 coding DNA: TGTGCCACCGTGGCAAGGGGACTGGGGGGCAATCAGCCCCAGCATTTT.

The V call is TRBV7-2, the J call TRBJ2-7, with 12 bases that match TRBD2. The CDR3 has 15 residues. V gave up 5 bases and J gave up 4 bases; unmatched junction bases: 6. Germline lookup yields CDR1 SGHTA and CDR2 FQGNSA. CDR3 in amino acids: CASSPSGGAGYEQYF. In nucleotides, the CDR3 is TGTGCCAGCAGCCCTAGCGGGGGGGCCGGTTACGAGCAGTACTTC.

The J gene is TRBJ2-7, the V gene TRBV9; D gene unclear. The V end lost 4 bases, the J end lost 0 bases, and 17 bases lay between the germline ends. The CDR3 covers 16 residues. Germline CDR1 SGDLS, CDR2 YYNGEE. CDR3 nucleotide sequence: TGTGCCAGCAGCCCTTTGTCCGGCGGCCCCTCCTACGAGCAGTACTTC. Encoded protein: CASSPLSGGPSYEQYF. Supplemented by reference TRBV9 and TRBJ2-7, the full variable domain reads DSGVTQTPKHLITATGQRVTLRCSPRSGDLSVYWYQQSLDQGLQFLIQYYNGEERAKGNILERFSAQQFPDLHSELNLSSLELGDSALYFCASSPLSGGPSYEQYFGPGTRLTVT.

The chain links TRBV5-1 to TRBJ1-1, with D possibly TRBD1 on 6 matching bases. The CDR3 spans 14 residues. Germline lookup yields CDR1 SGHRS and CDR2 YFSETQ. Trimming removed 0 bases at V and 6 bases at J, with 12 bases between. This CDR3 reads CASSLARGQSEAFF. In DNA form, the CDR3 reads TGCGCCAGCAGCTTGGCACGGGGGCAGTCTGAAGCTTTCTTT.

The chain combines TRBV19 with TRBJ1-2; maybe TRBD1 (6 bases). Germline lookup yields CDR1 LNHDA and CDR2 SQIVND (reference sequence). Between the trimmed V and J ends, which lost 11 bases and 5 bases, there was a span of 18 bases. CDR3 length equals 13 residues. The CDR3 coding sequence is TGTGCCGTAAGTCGGGGGGCGTCGTATGGCTACACCTTC. Its translation is CAVSRGASYGYTF.

The chain carries TRBV29-1 and TRBJ2-3, with D perhaps matching TRBD2 (5 bases). The CDR3 is made up of 17 amino acids. V was trimmed by 4 bases and J by 1 base, leaving 21 bases between them. CDR1 and CDR2 from the germline V gene are SQVTM and ANQGSEA. The DNA for the CDR3 is TGCAGCGTTGGTACATTCCCGGACTCACTACGCACAGATACGCAGTATTTT. Protein sequence: CSVGTFPDSLRTDTQYF.